The following is a T cell receptor (beta chain) sequence with its context. The antigen remains undetermined. Just one base apart from a much larger clone, this may be a read error. This CDR3 is 13 amino acids long. CDR1 is MNHNS, CDR2 SASEGT, per germline. V gave up 8 bases and J gave up 5 bases, with 15 bases separating them. Researchers built TCR beta libraries using quantitative 5'-RACE with molecular barcodes. TCRdb called the 5' RACE reads again in MiXCR, with one record for every CDR3 protein. The sample lists about 130,000 distinct CDR3 sequences; over 6% were seen once. These data come from a study of CD8 T cells in ankylosing spondylitis. Findings of the study overall: Clones linked to disease, bearing a CD8+ phenotype, were relatively rare in peripheral blood. Several highly homologous variants formed a TCR beta motif that appeared characteristic of ankylosing spondylitis blood. Clones tied to disease were said to be significantly enriched in matched ankylosing spondylitis synovial fluid.

Sequenced: blood, either unsorted or a sorted T cell fraction (not recorded which). This receptor was obtained from a male donor with ankylosing spondylitis or in good health (not recorded which). The chain joins TRBV6-1 to TRBJ2-5, with TRBD2 as a possible D gene (6 bases). CDR3 sequence: CASQTRGTETQYF. CDR3 nucleotides: TGTGCCAGCCAAACTCGCGGGACGGAGACCCAGTACTTC.